This T cell receptor beta chain was sequenced in a study of control samples from healthy donors and cancer patients. Sequencing used immunoSEQ multiplex PCR; TCRdb keeps in-frame clones, though not all of them. This sample has about 170,000 clones; about 93% occur once, and the top ten carry roughly 4.3%. CDR1 and CDR2 from the germline V gene are SGDLS and YYNGEE. V was clipped by 2 bases and J by 0 bases, with 18 bases between them. This CDR3 region has 18 residues. Sequencing was carried out using blood. The clonotype comes from a woman aged 55-75 years in good health. The rearrangement joins TRBV9 to TRBJ2-1; either TRBD1 or TRBD2 may fit D (6 bases each). The CDR3 DNA reads as TGTGCCAGCAGCGTTACCTTCATCGGGGGCAGCTCCTACAATGAGCAGTTCTTC. Its translation is CASSVTFIGGSSYNEQFF.